This is a list of T cell receptor beta chains from one sample in a study of T cell repertoires in cytomegalovirus infection. TCRdb ran MiXCR on the reads and lists one entry per CDR3 protein. The sample yields around 900,000 distinct CDR3 sequences, 25% to 40% seen once. These receptors have no known antigen. Sequenced material: cultured CD8+ T cells from PBMCs, taken from culture after CMV antigen stimulation. Receptors originate from a human donor in good health (CMV status not recorded). Some clones in this sample may be carry-over from other donors' samples. The CDR3 runs from the conserved cysteine through the conserved F or W. A D gene is named only where the DNA matches it firmly. The size entry is marked missing in some rows and otherwise reads once, few, many or a size class.

clone size | J gene | V gene | D gene | CDR3 protein | CDR3 DNA
few | TRBJ1-1 | TRBV6-1 | - | CASSPARAFF | TGTGCCAGCAGTCCCGCTCGCGCTTTCTTT
many | TRBJ1-3 | TRBV27 | TRBD1 | CASSITGGRGNTIYF | TGTGCCAGCAGTATCACAGGGGGACGTGGAAACACCATATATTTT
- | TRBJ2-7 | TRBV12-3/TRBV12-4 | - | CASSGRGFEQYF | TGTGCCAGCAGTGGTAGGGGGTTCGAGCAGTACTTC
few | TRBJ2-5 | TRBV7-6 | TRBD1 | CASSFFRDRVETQYF | TGTGCCAGCAGCTTCTTCCGGGACAGGGTTGAGACCCAGTACTTC
many | TRBJ2-1 | TRBV6-5 | TRBD1 | CASSFGTGFNEQFF | TGTGCCAGCAGTTTTGGGACAGGGTTCAATGAGCAGTTCTTC
- | TRBJ2-1 | TRBV28 | - | CASSLSQPLRYNEQFF | TGTGCCAGCAGTTTATCCCAGCCCCTGAGGTACAATGAGCAGTTCTTC
few | TRBJ1-5 | TRBV20-1 | TRBD1 | CSAKQGIGNQPQHF | TGCAGTGCTAAACAGGGGATAGGCAATCAGCCCCAGCATTTT
many | TRBJ2-3 | TRBV12-3/TRBV12-4 | TRBD1 | CASSWTGGIGDTQYF | TGTGCCAGCAGTTGGACAGGGGGCATTGGAGATACGCAGTATTTT
few | TRBJ2-1 | TRBV24-1 | TRBD1 | CATRAGQGPYNEQFF | TGTGCCACCAGGGCGGGACAGGGTCCCTACAATGAGCAGTTCTTC
many | TRBJ2-3 | TRBV7-8 | - | CASSLVGQGRTDTQYF | TGTGCCAGCAGCTTAGTCGGCCAGGGGCGCACAGATACGCAGTATTTT
few | TRBJ2-7 | TRBV7-6 | - | CASSGQLGYEQYF | TGTGCCAGCAGCGGACAACTTGGCTACGAGCAGTACTTC
many | TRBJ2-7 | TRBV12-3/TRBV12-4 | - | CASKLGYEQYF | TGTGCCAGCAAGCTCGGTTACGAGCAGTACTTC
- | TRBJ2-4 | TRBV16 | TRBD1 | CASSHPNRGENIQYF | TGTGCCAGCAGCCATCCAAACAGGGGAGAAAACATTCAGTACTTC
few | TRBJ1-1 | TRBV5-1 | - | CASSFADLNTEAFF | TGCGCCAGCAGCTTCGCAGACCTGAACACTGAAGCTTTCTTT
many | TRBJ2-3 | TRBV7-9 | - | CASSSPLDTQYF | TGTGCCAGCAGTTCCCCCCTAGATACGCAGTATTTT